This T cell receptor beta chain was recovered during a study of regulatory T cells in long-lasting Graves disease. Germline loops: CDR1 KGHSH, CDR2 LQKENI. V shed 3 bases and J shed 7 bases, with 16 bases lying between them. The CDR3 has 14 amino acids. For TCR beta, libraries came from iRepertoire HTBI primers and Arm-PCR of CDR3 regions. TCRdb reprocessed the multiplex PCR reads with MiXCR, giving one entry per CDR3 protein. The sample contains about 540,000 distinct CDR3 sequences, 13% of which appear only once. Time point here: newly diagnosed GD, antithyroid drugs for less than 3 months. Extracted RNA from PBMCs served as the source of the TCR library. This sample also appeared in a second study, on T cells in Graves' hyperthyroidism and ophthalmopathy. That source reports: The study based diagnoses on clinical symptoms, serum thyroxine and TRAb, thyroid ultrasound and orbital computed tomography. Carried out on the TCR CDR3, a first-round RT-PCR used the HTBI primer set.

The specimen was peripheral blood mononuclear cells (PBMCs), collected at new diagnosis, from a patient treated with antithyroid drugs. The V call is TRBV18, the J call TRBJ2-7; D call uncertain. The clonotype was recovered from a man aged 25-45 years with Graves disease. The CDR3 region is CASSPGADGYEQYF. Written as DNA, the CDR3 is TGTGCCAGCTCACCTGGCGCAGACGGCTATGAGCAGTACTTC.